This is a list of T cell receptor beta chains from one sample in a study of T cells in Graves' hyperthyroidism and ophthalmopathy. TCRdb re-analysed the multiplex PCR reads in MiXCR, keeping a single row per CDR3 protein. The sample contains 250,000 to 300,000 distinct CDR3 sequences, roughly 13% of which appear only once. What was sequenced was blood. The origin of the receptors is a woman aged 40 to 50 with Graves' hyperthyroidism. CDR3s include the opening cysteine and the closing phenylalanine or tryptophan. Fields, in order: J gene, V gene, clone size, D gene, CDR3 protein, CDR3 DNA. D genes are given only for firm matches. Clone size is given as once, few, many, or a class for an expanded clone.

TRBJ1-5 | TRBV7-2 | many | NA | CASSSRSGRGGYQPQHF | TGTGCCAGCAGCTCCCGAAGTGGCAGGGGCGGGTATCAGCCCCAGCATTTT
TRBJ2-1 | TRBV11-3 | many | TRBD2 | CASSSSTSGRRNEQFF | TGTGCCAGCAGCTCCTCGACTAGCGGGAGACGTAATGAGCAGTTCTTC
TRBJ2-1 | TRBV5-1 | many | TRBD2 | CASSSGLAANNEQFF | TGCGCCAGCAGCTCAGGACTAGCGGCCAACAATGAGCAGTTCTTC
TRBJ1-2 | TRBV7-8 | many | NA | CASSPGEAPNYGYTF | TGTGCCAGCAGCCCCGGGGAGGCTCCCAACTATGGCTACACCTTC
TRBJ1-5 | TRBV4-1 | few | TRBD1 | CASSQVIRGDQPQHF | TGCGCCAGCAGCCAAGTAATCAGGGGGGATCAGCCCCAGCATTTT
TRBJ1-1 | TRBV27 | many | NA | CASSFQMNTEAFF | TGTGCCAGCAGTTTCCAAATGAACACTGAAGCTTTCTTT
TRBJ2-3 | TRBV5-5 | few | NA | CASSLRDRGGGTQYF | TGTGCCAGCAGCCTCCGGGACCGGGGAGGTGGTACGCAGTATTTT
TRBJ1-5 | TRBV28 | many | TRBD1 | CASRATGVRGQPQHF | TGTGCCAGCAGGGCTACAGGGGTTAGGGGTCAGCCCCAGCATTTT
TRBJ2-7 | TRBV6-1 | many | TRBD2 | CASTQTRGGEQYF | TGTGCCAGCACCCAGACTCGGGGGGGCGAGCAGTACTTC
TRBJ1-4 | TRBV7-9 | few | NA | CASSLARAGPNEKLFF | TGTGCCAGCAGCTTAGCGAGGGCAGGTCCTAATGAAAAACTGTTTTTT